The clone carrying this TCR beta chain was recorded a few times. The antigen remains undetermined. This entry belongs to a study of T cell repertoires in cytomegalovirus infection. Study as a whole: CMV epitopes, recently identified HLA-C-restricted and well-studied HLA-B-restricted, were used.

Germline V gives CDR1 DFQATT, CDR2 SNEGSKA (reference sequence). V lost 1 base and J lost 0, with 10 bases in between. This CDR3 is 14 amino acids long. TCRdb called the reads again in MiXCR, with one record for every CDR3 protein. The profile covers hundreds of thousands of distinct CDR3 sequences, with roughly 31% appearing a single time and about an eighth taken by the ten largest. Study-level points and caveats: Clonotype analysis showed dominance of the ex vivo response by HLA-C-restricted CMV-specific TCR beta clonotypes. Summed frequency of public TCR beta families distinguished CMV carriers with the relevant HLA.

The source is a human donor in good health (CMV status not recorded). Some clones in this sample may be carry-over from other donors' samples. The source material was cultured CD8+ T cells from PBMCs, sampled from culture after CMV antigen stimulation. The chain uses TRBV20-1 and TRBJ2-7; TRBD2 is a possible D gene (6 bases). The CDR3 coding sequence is TGCAGTGCTAGAGTAGTAGCGGCCTCCTACGAGCAGTACTTC. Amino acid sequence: CSARVVAASYEQYF.